Listed here are 19 T cell receptor beta chains from one sample, sequenced in a study of vaccination and CD4 T cells after COVID-19. Sequencing of cultured CD4+ T cell DNA used the Oncomine TCR Beta short-read assay. Using its own MiXCR run on the PCR reads, TCRdb lists one record per CDR3 protein. The sample holds 14,000 to 15,000 distinct CDR3 sequences, around half seen once. The treatment: approximately 10-day PBMC culture with coronavirus spike peptide pools or control peptides (ViraFEST assay). No antigen is known for these receptors. The material sequenced was CD4+ T cells from blood, cultured in vitro, taken before SARS-CoV-2 vaccination. These receptors were obtained from a human donor who had recovered from COVID-19.

This chain uses TRBV5-4 with TRBJ1-1; D is unclear. This CDR3 spans 13 amino acids. CDR1 is SGHNT and CDR2 is YYREEE in the germline V gene (reference sequence). Trimming shortened V by 4 bases and J by 3 bases, and 10 bases separated the two germline ends. CDR3 nucleotide sequence: TGTGCCAGCAGCCCCCTCCCGGACACTGAAGCTTTCTTT. Its translation is CASSPLPDTEAFF.

This clonotype has just one count. This rearrangement joins TRBV12-3 or TRBV12-4 to TRBJ2-7; TRBD1 or TRBD2 may be the D gene (5 bases each). This CDR3 spans 13 amino acids. Trimming stripped 3 bases from V and 4 bases from J, with 10 bases between. The CDR3 protein is CASSFEGPYEQYF. The CDR3 DNA follows: TGTGCCAGCAGTTTCGAGGGGCCGTACGAGCAGTACTTC.

The V and J genes are TRBV6-1 and TRBJ2-3, with D perhaps matching TRBD1 (6 bases). The germline V gene encodes CDR1 MNHNS and CDR2 SASEGT. CDR3 length equals 17 residues. V was cut by 8 bases and J by 4 bases, with 25 bases left in between. The CDR3 loop reads CASSGGQGLSSPDTQYF. DNA of the CDR3: TGTGCCAGCTCAGGCGGGCAGGGGCTTTCGTCTCCAGATACGCAGTATTTT.

This chain joins TRBV6-4 and TRBJ1-2; D is uncertain. CDR3 size: 12 residues. Trimming pared 0 bases from V and 6 bases from J, leaving 5 bases between. Germline V lookup: CDR1 MRHNA, CDR2 SNTAGT. CDR3 residues: CASSDSLHGYTF. For the CDR3, the DNA is TGTGCCAGCAGTGACTCGTTGCATGGCTACACCTTC.

V is TRBV21-1 and J is TRBJ2-3; the table's TRBD1 call for D was not verified on the DNA. TRBV21-1 is listed as a pseudogene. This CDR3 region has 15 residues. CDR3 in DNA: TGTGCCAGCAGCAATGGGGGGCGGGGATGGAATACGCAGTATTTT. Translating gives CASSNGGRGWNTQYF.

V gene TRBV12-3 or TRBV12-4 combines with J gene TRBJ1-2; D might be TRBD1 (6 bases). The CDR3 is 14 residues long. The V gene lost 3 bases and the J gene lost 8 bases, with 16 bases spanning the gap. CDR3 region: CASSFGGRGGGYTF. CDR3 sequence (DNA): TGTGCCAGCAGTTTCGGAGGCAGGGGAGGGGGCTACACCTTC.

The V gene is TRBV27, the J gene TRBJ1-5; no clear D. CDR3 length: 13 amino acids. CDR1 and CDR2 (germline): MNHEY, SMNVEV (reference sequence). The V end lost 4 bases, the J end lost 3 bases, and 7 bases lay between the germline ends. The DNA for the CDR3 is TGTGCCAGCAGTTATAGTTACAATCAGCCCCAGCATTTT. This gives the protein CASSYSYNQPQHF.

This clonotype has a handful of counts. The gene calls are TRBV20-1 and TRBJ2-5; D not resolved. Germline V gene lookup returns CDR1 DFQATT and CDR2 SNEGSKA (reference sequence). With 3 bases removed from V and 9 bases from J, the gap between germline ends came to 17 bases. This CDR3 has 13 residues. As DNA, the CDR3 is TGCAGTGCTAGTATGGACGCTAAATCGGCCCAGTACTTC. This gives the protein CSASMDAKSAQYF.

V gene TRBV19 combines with J gene TRBJ1-2; tentative D call: TRBD1 (6 bases). Germline loops: CDR1 LNHDA, CDR2 SQIVND (reference sequence). V shed 5 bases and J shed 7 bases, with 23 bases lying between them. The CDR3 has 16 residues. This CDR3 is CASSPLDLSGALGYTF. Written as DNA, the CDR3 is TGTGCCAGTAGTCCCCTTGATCTGTCGGGGGCCCTTGGCTACACCTTC.

This clonotype has just one count. One end of the junction varies from germline; a read error may be responsible. The chain joins TRBV2 to TRBJ1-1; the D gene is possibly TRBD1 (5 bases). CDR3 length: 15 residues. Germline V CDR1 and CDR2: SNHLY, FYNNEI. CDR3 sequence: CVSSVAGTQNTEAFF. The CDR3 DNA sequence: TGTGTCAGCAGTGTCGCCGGGACCCAGAACACTGAAGCTTTCTTT.

In its sample, this clonotype ranks as large. The J gene is TRBJ1-1, the V gene TRBV20-1; 9 bases line up with TRBD1. CDR1 is DFQATT and CDR2 is SNEGSKA in the germline V gene (reference sequence). The CDR3 consists of 14 residues. V lost 3 bases, J lost 4 bases, and 6 bases stayed unmatched. The CDR3 spells CSASRGQGTTEAFF. The CDR3 DNA follows: TGCAGTGCTAGTCGAGGACAGGGGACCACTGAAGCTTTCTTT.

This clonotype appeared a single time. The chain combines TRBV11-2 with TRBJ2-2; D gene unclear. CDR3 size: 13 residues. The V end was cut by 1 base, the J end by 6 bases, with 6 bases between. The germline CDR1 and CDR2 sequences are SGHAT and FQNNGV. As DNA, the CDR3 is TGTGCCAGCAGCTTAGGAGAATCCGGGGAGCTGTTTTTT. Translation: CASSLGESGELFF.

About this clonotype itself: The junction departs from the called germline gene at one end, perhaps through a read error. The rearrangement uses TRBV20-1 and TRBJ1-5; D is unresolved. The germline V gene encodes CDR1 DFQATT and CDR2 SNEGSKA (reference sequence). The CDR3 is 14 amino acids. Here the CDR3 DNA reads TGCAGTGCTAGATCTCACTTAGGCAACCAGCCCCAGCATTTT. It encodes CSARSHLGNQPQHF.

The chain links TRBV7-9 to TRBJ2-5; 11 bases align to TRBD1. After removal of 3 bases from V and 8 bases from J, the junction contained 5 bases not matched to a gene. Germline V gene lookup returns CDR1 SEHNR and CDR2 FQNEAQ (reference sequence). This CDR3 spans 14 amino acids. CDR3 sequence: CASSLGGTGGTQYF. DNA for the CDR3: TGTGCCAGCAGCTTGGGCGGGACAGGGGGAACCCAGTACTTC.

The chain links TRBV12-2 to TRBJ2-1; the table's D gene call, TRBD1, was not cross checked with the DNA. TRBV12-2 is an annotated pseudogene. This CDR3 spans 19 amino acids. The CDR3 DNA is TGTGCAAGTCGCTTAGCGAGCCGACCTCGGGATAGCTCCTACAATGAGCAGTTCTTC. Amino acid sequence: CASRLASRPRDSSYNEQFF.

This chain joins TRBV12-3 or TRBV12-4 and TRBJ1-1, with D unclear. V was trimmed by 6 bases and J by 3 bases, leaving 11 bases between them. The CDR3 totals 13 residues. DNA for the CDR3: TGTGCCAGCAGAAAAAGCGATTACACTGAAGCTTTCTTT. This gives the protein CASRKSDYTEAFF.

This clonotype appeared a single time. The chain links TRBV7-9 to TRBJ2-2; maybe TRBD2 (6 bases). The CDR3 runs to 15 residues. V shed 2 bases and J shed 3 bases, with 10 bases lying between them. Germline V gene data show CDR1 as SEHNR and CDR2 as FQNEAQ (reference sequence). The CDR3 coding sequence is TGTGCCAGCAGCTTAACGCGGGATTACACCGGGGAGCTGTTTTTT. This gives the protein CASSLTRDYTGELFF.

In its sample, this clonotype was seen a few times. In nucleotides, the CDR3 is TGTGCCAGCAGTTCCCAGGGACTGGACAATCAGCCCCAGCATTTT. This gives the protein CASSSQGLDNQPQHF. The chain employs TRBV6-5 and TRBJ1-5, with TRBD1 as a possible D gene (5 bases). The CDR3 totals 15 residues. Per the germline V gene, CDR1 is MNHEY and CDR2 is SVGAGI. With 4 bases removed from V and 3 bases from J, the gap between germline ends came to 13 bases.

V and J are TRBV20-1 and TRBJ1-3; D remains unclear. Germline CDR1 is DFQATT and CDR2 is SNEGSKA (reference sequence). V was pared by 1 base and J by 0 bases, with 22 bases between. This CDR3 comprises 19 residues. The CDR3 is CSARVSIGPSRFSGNTIYF. The CDR3 DNA is TGCAGTGCTAGAGTGAGCATCGGACCTTCCAGATTCTCTGGAAACACCATATATTTT.